This T cell receptor (beta chain) was recorded in a study of blood T cell repertoires in COVID-19 (dated by TCRdb to 2018 to 2021). Notes on the research overall: Samples from collaborators originated in the United States, Italy and Spain and spanned both the acute and convalescent phases of COVID-19. The prospective study material was composed of cDNA or gDNA derived from T cells, B-cell-depleted T cells, or PBMCs. Subjects who had been exposed to COVID-19, were actively infected with it, or had recovered from it provided the deeply sampled blood TCRbeta repertoires that made up the dataset. The repertoires were released in a freely available public database meant as a resource for research on the immune response to SARS-CoV-2. Samples were obtained from the ongoing ImmuneRACE study (first 160 participants) and from 1,200 or so subjects provided by 6 global collaborators. Nearly every sample came with metadata listing a de-identified subject ID, COVID-19 status, age in years and sex. Where available, HLA class I and class II types were taken from metadata supplied by the sample provider and were not determined by assay-based typing. The investigation overall reported the following: Clinical and demographic metadata were provided uncurated, with the amount varying by source and participant.

TCRbeta CDR3 regions were amplified from genomic DNA by means of the immunoSEQ Assay, a bias-controlled multiplex PCR. As for the original processing: The number of nucleated cells in each sample was estimated by amplification of reference gene primers within the assay. Sequence reads were collapsed and filtered to measure the absolute abundance of every unique TCRbeta CDR3 rearrangement. For each sample, productive Simpson clonality was calculated as the square root of Simpson's diversity index across productive rearrangements. As stored in TCRdb, this immuneACCESS dataset retains in-frame rearrangements with V and J assigned. A fraction of the clones does not appear; measured against another copy, unresolved V genes explain less than half of the discrepancy, and the remainder lacks a known reason. V and J calls and clone size follow that table, whereas D and trimming were derived from the DNA. The sample table holds some 310,000 clones, of which 80% to 90% were seen once. Of the sample, 1% falls within the top ten clones.

The collaborating institutions used their own protocols to collect whole blood in K2EDTA tubes. Collaborator samples were shipped for TCRbeta analysis as frozen whole blood, isolated PBMCs, or DNA extracted from either sample type. Notes on this clone: It has no known antigen specificity. Per-base quality was not reported, and no clone a single base away is much larger than it.

Sequenced material: peripheral blood. This sequence originates from a man in his fifties with active or convalescent COVID-19.

The CDR3 has the sequence CASSVDEGDRFSSVLDSPLHF. The base sequence is TGTGCCAGCAGCGTAGACGAGGGGGACAGGTTTTCAAGCGTTTTGGATTCACCCCTCCACTTT. The V gene is TRBV9 and the J gene is TRBJ1-6, with 8 junctional bases fitting TRBD1. From cysteine to phenylalanine, the CDR3 is 21 amino acids long. Just the 63-base CDR3 DNA is kept, in frame starting at base 1. V is trimmed back by 0 bases and J by 8 bases, and the junction contains 22 bases that no gene match accounts for. From the germline V gene, CDR1 is SGDLS and CDR2 is YYNGEE.